The 28 T cell receptor beta chains below were found in one sample sequenced in a study of shared clonotypes between healthy human individuals. Produced via immunoSEQ multiplex PCR; TCRdb's table is partial and in-frame only. The sample has approximately 2.1 million clones, 93% seen once. The source material was naive CD4+ T cells from PBMCs. The subset is: CD45RA+ positively selected. Receptors were obtained from a man between 18 and 35 years old in good health. Some clones in this sample may be carry-over from other donors' samples.

This clone was seen only once. The chain employs TRBV28 and TRBJ2-5; 10 bases fit TRBD1. Germline values: CDR1 MDHEN, CDR2 SYDVKM. There are 15 residues in the CDR3. Trimming removed 0 bases from V and 2 bases from J; junction bases left unmatched: 0. The CDR3 loop reads CASSLWGQGQETQYF. The CDR3 coding sequence is TGTGCCAGCAGTTTATGGGGACAGGGGCAAGAGACCCAGTACTTC.

Concerning this clone: The sample contains more than one DNA sequence encoding this CDR3. The V and J genes are TRBV28 and TRBJ2-2; D is unclear. The CDR3 sequence is 11 residues long. V was shortened by 6 bases and J by 4 bases, with 3 bases between the two germline ends. CDR1 is MDHEN, CDR2 SYDVKM, per germline. Here the CDR3 reads CASRFTGELFF. The CDR3 coding sequence is TGTGCCAGCAGATTCACCGGGGAGCTGTTTTTT.

The chain has TRBV6-5 and TRBJ1-5; TRBD1 is a possible D gene (6 bases). CDR1 and CDR2 from the germline V gene are MNHEY and SVGAGI. Trimming cost V 8 bases and J 3 bases, with 14 bases left between them. The CDR3 covers 14 residues. The CDR3 is CASRGAEANQPQHF. The CDR3 DNA reads TGTGCCAGCCGGGGGGCGGAGGCCAATCAGCCCCAGCATTTT.

The genes are TRBV5-4 and TRBJ2-2; possibly TRBD2 for D (5 bases). This CDR3 has 15 residues. Per the germline V gene, CDR1 is SGHNT and CDR2 is YYREEE (reference sequence). Deletions cut 0 bases from V and 3 bases from J, with 9 bases between. The CDR3, as DNA: TGTGCCAGCAGCTTGGCGCTAGCTGACACCGGGGAGCTGTTTTTT. This sequence encodes CASSLALADTGELFF.

The chain has TRBV7-8 and TRBJ1-5; D perhaps matches TRBD1 (5 bases). Germline V lookup: CDR1 SGHVS, CDR2 FQNEAQ. This CDR3 has 16 residues. Trimming left V 4 bases short and J 0 bases short, with 13 bases between. The CDR3 DNA reads as TGTGCCAGCAGCTCAGGACAAGTGTATAGCAATCAGCCCCAGCATTTT. Translation: CASSSGQVYSNQPQHF. Using reference TRBV7-8 and TRBJ1-5 for the parts outside the CDR3, the full variable domain is GAGVSQSPRYKVAKRGQDVALRCDPISGHVSLFWYQQALGQGPEFLTYFQNEAQLDKSGLPSDRFFAERPEGSVSTLKIQRTQQEDSAVYLCASSSGQVYSNQPQHFGDGTRLSIL.

The chain has TRBV19 and TRBJ2-7; 8 bases fit TRBD2. The J segment lost 8 bases and the V segment lost 6 bases, leaving 12 bases of the junction unmatched. CDR1 is LNHDA, CDR2 SQIVND, per germline (reference sequence). The CDR3 contains 14 residues. CDR3 in amino acids: CASSPVRAGAKQYF. CDR3 DNA sequence: TGTGCCAGTAGCCCAGTAAGAGCGGGGGCGAAGCAGTACTTC.

The chain recombines TRBV5-4 with TRBJ2-7; D tentatively reads TRBD1 or TRBD2 (5 bases each). Trimming pared 0 bases from V and 5 bases from J, leaving 12 bases between. The CDR3 runs 14 residues. The germline gives CDR1 SGHNT, CDR2 YYREEE (reference sequence). The DNA of the CDR3 is TGTGCCAGCAGCTTGGCCGGGACCCCCCACGAGCAGTACTTC. It translates to CASSLAGTPHEQYF.

The V call is TRBV9, the J call TRBJ2-1, with D possibly being TRBD2 (6 bases). This CDR3 is built from 16 residues. Germline lookup yields CDR1 SGDLS and CDR2 YYNGEE. Deletions cut 3 bases from V and 4 bases from J, with 17 bases between. CDR3: CASSAHRPSGYNEQFF. Written as DNA, the CDR3 is TGTGCCAGCAGCGCCCACCGGCCCAGCGGGTACAATGAGCAGTTCTTC. The full variable domain, its missing parts supplied by reference TRBV9 and TRBJ2-1, is DSGVTQTPKHLITATGQRVTLRCSPRSGDLSVYWYQQSLDQGLQFLIQYYNGEERAKGNILERFSAQQFPDLHSELNLSSLELGDSALYFCASSAHRPSGYNEQFFGPGTRLTVL.

This clone has a handful of counts. V usage is TRBV27 and J usage is TRBJ2-5; 11 nucleotides match TRBD1. The CDR3 contains 13 residues. The V gene's germline CDR1 is MNHEY and CDR2 SMNVEV (reference sequence). The junction had 5 bases not matched to a gene; V was cut back by 10 bases and J by 4 bases. CDR3 sequence: CATAGTGGETQYF. CDR3 coding DNA: TGTGCCACCGCAGGGACAGGGGGAGAGACCCAGTACTTC.

The chain couples TRBV28 to TRBJ2-3; D unresolved. From germline, CDR1 is MDHEN and CDR2 SYDVKM. Trimming stripped 1 base from V and 4 bases from J, with 15 bases between. The CDR3 runs to 16 residues. The CDR3 nucleotides are TGTGCCAGCAGTTTATCACCCAAGACGATGGCAGATACGCAGTATTTT. Its protein product is CASSLSPKTMADTQYF.

The CDR3 sequence is CASSRQGGFPGGYTF. CDR3 nucleotides: TGTGCCAGCAGTCGCCAAGGCGGCTTCCCAGGGGGCTACACCTTC. The chain links TRBV14 to TRBJ1-2, with D possibly TRBD1 on 5 matching bases. The CDR3 is made up of 15 amino acids. V lost 6 bases to trimming and J lost 8 bases, with 22 bases between them. Germline V gene sequence: CDR1 SGHDN, CDR2 FVKESK.

The chain uses TRBV28 and TRBJ2-4; 14 bases align to TRBD2. The junction had 14 bases not matched to a gene; V was cut back by 7 bases and J by 6 bases. Per the germline V gene, CDR1 is MDHEN and CDR2 is SYDVKM. This CDR3 region has 18 residues. The CDR3 sequence is CASTAPTGGLAGVNIQYF. CDR3 coding DNA: TGTGCCAGCACCGCACCGACAGGGGGACTAGCGGGAGTAAACATTCAGTACTTC.

A single count supports this clone. At one end, the junction sequence differs from germline, possibly due to a read error. The V gene is TRBV2, the J gene TRBJ2-4; 9 bases line up with TRBD1. The germline V gene has CDR1 SNHLY and CDR2 FYNNEI. This CDR3 comprises 11 residues. Here the CDR3 DNA reads TGTGCCAGCAGTTACGCCGGGACAGGGAACTTC. Amino acids: CASSYAGTGNF.

The V and J genes are TRBV18 and TRBJ2-1, with 9 bases that match TRBD2. Looked up from germline, CDR1 is KGHSH and CDR2 is LQKENI. The CDR3 extends over 17 amino acids. Trimming removed 1 base from V and 2 bases from J; junction bases left unmatched: 6. The CDR3 DNA is TGTGCCAGCTCACCACGGCCTAGCGGGATTGCCTACAATGAGCAGTTCTTC. It encodes CASSPRPSGIAYNEQFF. Based on the CDR3 plus reference TRBV18 and TRBJ2-1, the full variable domain is NAGVMQNPRHLVRRRGQEARLRCSPMKGHSHVYWYRQLPEEGLKFMVYLQKENIIDESGMPKERFSAEFPKEGPSILRIQQVVRGDSAAYFCASSPRPSGIAYNEQFFGPGTRLTVL.

The genes are TRBV5-1 and TRBJ1-3; D is unresolved. Trimming took off 3 bases at V and 0 bases at J, with 13 bases between the two ends. Germline-derived CDR1 and CDR2 are SGHRS and YFSETQ. This CDR3 has 16 residues. CDR3 nucleotide sequence: TGCGCCAGCAGCTGGGAGGGCCCGTACTCTGGAAACACCATATATTTT. Translating it yields CASSWEGPYSGNTIYF.

V usage is TRBV7-2 and J usage is TRBJ1-2; unclear D gene. V lost 3 bases and J lost 3, with 14 bases in between. Germline CDR1 is SGHTA and CDR2 is FQGNSA. CDR3 length equals 15 residues. In nucleotides, the CDR3 is TGTGCCAGCAGCTTCGGACGCCCTAATGACTATGGCTACACCTTC. It translates to CASSFGRPNDYGYTF. Combining the CDR3 with reference TRBV7-2 and TRBJ1-2 gives the whole variable domain GAGVSQSPSNKVTEKGKDVELRCDPISGHTALYWYRQSLGQGLEFLIYFQGNSAPDKSGLPSDRFSAERTGGSVSTLTIQRTQQEDSAVYLCASSFGRPNDYGYTFGSGTRLTVV.

This sequence joins TRBV28 and TRBJ1-2, with TRBD1 identical over 7 bases. Germline CDR1 is MDHEN and CDR2 is SYDVKM. Trimming at V came to 1 base and at J to 8 bases, leaving 4 bases not matched to a gene. This CDR3 is 13 amino acids long. The CDR3 sequence: CASSLSTGRGYTF. For the CDR3, the DNA is TGTGCCAGCAGTTTATCGACAGGGCGAGGCTACACCTTC.

The chain employs TRBV14 and TRBJ2-7; D is possibly TRBD2 (6 bases). The CDR3 covers 15 residues. CDR1 SGHDN and CDR2 FVKESK come from the germline V gene. Trimming removed 3 bases at V and 2 bases at J, with 14 bases between. This chain's CDR3 is CASSQPGDGPYEQYF. The CDR3 DNA follows: TGTGCCAGCAGCCAGCCGGGGGACGGCCCCTACGAGCAGTACTTC.

The genes are TRBV27 and TRBJ2-7; no definite D call. From germline, CDR1 is MNHEY and CDR2 SMNVEV (reference sequence). Trimming stripped 2 bases from V and 2 bases from J, with 13 bases between. The CDR3 contains 15 residues. The CDR3 protein is CASSLVNGAAYEQYF. For the CDR3, the DNA is TGTGCCAGCAGTTTAGTGAACGGCGCCGCCTACGAGCAGTACTTC.

The chain couples TRBV5-1 to TRBJ1-6; D unclear. V was trimmed by 0 bases and J by 7 bases, leaving 2 bases between them. The germline gives CDR1 SGHRS, CDR2 YFSETQ. This CDR3 comprises 12 residues. The CDR3 region has the DNA TGCGCCAGCAGCTTGGAAAATTCACCCCTCCACTTT. Protein: CASSLENSPLHF.

CDR3 coding DNA: TGTGCCAGCAGTAAAGGACAGTTTTCCTACGAGCAGTACTTC. This gives the protein CASSKGQFSYEQYF. This chain joins TRBV6-1 and TRBJ2-7; weak D call: TRBD1 (6 bases). V lost 5 bases and J lost 1, with 12 bases in between. The CDR3 has 14 amino acids. The germline gives CDR1 MNHNS, CDR2 SASEGT.

The chain links TRBV2 to TRBJ2-7; 8 bases are a match to TRBD2. CDR3 size: 13 residues. The V and J ends lost 11 bases and 0 bases, in that order; junction bases with no gene match: 6. Germline CDR1 and CDR2: SNHLY and FYNNEI. The CDR3 DNA sequence: TGTGCCTCGGGAGGGCAGGCCTCCTACGAGCAGTACTTC. Amino acids: CASGGQASYEQYF.

Worth noting for this clone: Relative to the germline gene, one junction end is altered; a read error may explain this. This chain's CDR3 is CASSFIGGGEF. The CDR3 coding sequence is TGTGCCAGCAGTTTTATCGGGGGGGGAGAGTTT. The chain combines TRBV28 with TRBJ1-5, with a tentative D call TRBD1 (5 bases). Germline V gives CDR1 MDHEN, CDR2 SYDVKM. The CDR3 has 11 amino acids.

The rearrangement links TRBV5-1 to TRBJ1-1; D unclear. Germline loops: CDR1 SGHRS, CDR2 YFSETQ. CDR3 length: 14 residues. V was cut by 0 bases and J by 2 bases, with 8 bases left in between. Here the CDR3 DNA reads TGCGCCAGCAGCTTGGAGTGGATCAACACTGAAGCTTTCTTT. Translated: CASSLEWINTEAFF.

J is TRBJ2-1 and V is TRBV5-1, with 9 bases that match TRBD1. Germline CDR1 reads SGHRS; CDR2 reads YFSETQ. The CDR3 covers 14 residues. Losses at the gene ends were 0 bases for V and 15 bases for J; bases not matched to a gene: 10. The CDR3 DNA reads TGCGCCAGCAGCTTGGCCCAGATGGGACAGGGCCTGTTCTTC. Protein product: CASSLAQMGQGLFF.

This clone was observed a few times. The identical CDR3 is also encoded by other nucleotide sequences in the sample. V and J are TRBV10-2 and TRBJ2-2; no clear D. V was cut by 6 bases and J by 7 bases, with 6 bases left in between. In germline, CDR1 is WSHSY, CDR2 SAAADI. There are 11 residues in the CDR3. The CDR3 here is CASRGGGELFF. The CDR3 DNA is TGCGCCAGCAGGGGTGGCGGGGAGCTGTTTTTT.

The rearrangement uses TRBV6-5 and TRBJ2-4, with D unresolved. V dropped 0 bases and J dropped 10 bases, with 4 bases sitting between them. Germline CDR1 is MNHEY and CDR2 is SVGAGI. The CDR3 runs to 11 residues. Here the CDR3 reads CASSYSGIQYF. The CDR3 DNA reads as TGTGCCAGCAGTTACTCTGGAATTCAGTACTTC.

The V call is TRBV15, the J call TRBJ1-4; unclear D gene. V was pared by 6 bases and J by 7 bases, with 12 bases between. The CDR3 length is 13 residues. The germline V gene encodes CDR1 LNHNV and CDR2 YYDKDF (reference sequence). CDR3 DNA sequence: TGTGCCACCAGTGCAAGGGAGGGTGAAAAACTGTTTTTT. It is translated as CATSAREGEKLFF. The whole variable domain, remainder taken from reference TRBV15 and TRBJ1-4, is DAMVIQNPRYQVTQFGKPVTLSCSQTLNHNVMYWYQQKSSQAPKLLFHYYDKDFNNEADTPDNFQSRRPNTSFCFLDIRSPGLGDTAMYLCATSAREGEKLFFGSGTQLSVL.